A single sample gave rise to the 24 T cell receptor beta chains below, sequenced in a study of blood T cell repertoires in COVID-19. Only in-frame clones appear in the TCRdb table, and some are missing; sequencing was by immunoSEQ multiplex PCR. The sample comprises 100,000 to 110,000 clones, around 85% of which are singletons, and around 13% rests with the top ten. The material sequenced was peripheral blood. These receptors were collected from a human donor in a cohort sampled during active COVID-19.

The rearrangement joins TRBV11-3 to TRBJ2-1, with D possibly being TRBD1 (5 bases). Trimming cost V 1 base and J 7 bases, with 14 bases left between them. This CDR3 spans 15 amino acids. Germline CDR1 reads SGHNT; CDR2 reads YENEEA. The CDR3 spells CASSLGAGMRNEQFF. DNA for the CDR3: TGTGCCAGCAGCTTAGGCGCAGGGATGAGAAATGAGCAGTTCTTC.

This clone showed up just once. CDR3 region: CASSFGQGPNEKLFF. CDR3 coding DNA: TGTGCCAGCAGCTTCGGACAGGGACCTAATGAAAAACTGTTTTTT. The V gene is TRBV7-2, the J gene TRBJ1-4, with 8 positions matching TRBD1. V lost 3 bases, J lost 3 bases, and 3 bases stayed unmatched. CDR3 size: 15 residues. Germline-derived CDR1 and CDR2 are SGHTA and FQGNSA. Variable domain in full (rest from reference TRBV7-2 and TRBJ1-4): GAGVSQSPSNKVTEKGKDVELRCDPISGHTALYWYRQSLGQGLEFLIYFQGNSAPDKSGLPSDRFSAERTGGSVSTLTIQRTQQEDSAVYLCASSFGQGPNEKLFFGSGTQLSVL.

This sequence joins TRBV7-2 and TRBJ2-1; weak D call: TRBD1 (5 bases). This CDR3 contains 15 residues. V was trimmed by 2 bases and J by 3 bases, leaving 11 bases between them. Germline lookup yields CDR1 SGHTA and CDR2 FQGNSA. The CDR3 region is CASSLFGDSYNEQFF. The CDR3 nucleotides are TGTGCCAGCAGCTTATTTGGAGACAGCTACAATGAGCAGTTCTTC.

The CDR3 is CSVDLMLDRGKMNEQFF. The CDR3 DNA sequence: TGCAGCGTTGATCTCATGTTGGACAGGGGAAAGATGAATGAGCAGTTCTTC. The chain couples TRBV29-1 to TRBJ2-1; 9 nucleotides match TRBD1. The CDR3 has 17 amino acids. CDR1 and CDR2 from the germline V gene are SQVTM and ANQGSEA. V dropped 3 bases and J dropped 7; count of bases not matched to a gene: 16.

The chain joins TRBV29-1 to TRBJ2-2; D may be TRBD2 (6 bases). The CDR3 has 14 residues. CDR1 SQVTM and CDR2 ANQGSEA come from the germline V gene. V gave up 7 bases and J gave up 6 bases, with 18 bases separating them. CDR3 region: CSGTYIGGSGELFF. In DNA form, the CDR3 reads TGCAGCGGCACCTACATTGGGGGGTCCGGGGAGCTGTTTTTT.

The rearrangement uses TRBV2 and TRBJ1-2; 10 positions match TRBD1. CDR1 is SNHLY and CDR2 is FYNNEI in the germline V gene. This CDR3 is built from 15 residues. The V gene end was trimmed by 4 bases and the J gene end by 8 bases; junction bases not matched to a gene: 10. The CDR3 DNA reads TGTGCCAGCAGTGTGCGGACAGGGGGAAGAATCGGCTACACCTTC. Translating it yields CASSVRTGGRIGYTF.

The chain joins TRBV4-1 to TRBJ2-1; 9 positions agree with TRBD2. The CDR3 is 18 residues long. Trimming at V came to 1 base and at J to 0 bases, leaving 7 bases not matched to a gene. CDR1 is MGHRA and CDR2 is YSYEKL in the germline V gene. The CDR3 loop is CASSQGGSRGGSYNEQFF. The CDR3 nucleotides are TGCGCCAGCAGCCAAGGAGGATCGCGGGGGGGCTCCTACAATGAGCAGTTCTTC.

V gene TRBV4-1 combines with J gene TRBJ2-5; 9 nucleotides match TRBD1. The ends lost 0 bases at V and 5 bases at J; junction bases unmatched: 7. Germline V gene lookup returns CDR1 MGHRA and CDR2 YSYEKL. This CDR3 has 16 residues. CDR3 sequence: CASSQDPGTGRETQYF. CDR3 coding DNA: TGCGCCAGCAGCCAAGATCCCGGGACAGGGCGTGAGACCCAGTACTTC.

J is TRBJ2-1 and V is TRBV7-2; TRBD2 agrees at 7 bases. The germline gives CDR1 SGHTA, CDR2 FQGNSA. V trimming: 2 bases; J trimming: 4 bases; junction bases outside the gene matches: 8. The CDR3 spans 16 residues. CDR3 amino acids: CASSLQRSGTYNEQFF. CDR3 in DNA: TGTGCCAGCAGCTTACAGCGGAGCGGGACTTACAATGAGCAGTTCTTC.

V gene TRBV5-1 combines with J gene TRBJ1-3; D gene ambiguous. The CDR3 covers 14 residues. Germline lookup yields CDR1 SGHRS and CDR2 YFSETQ. V shed 0 bases and J shed 4 bases, with 8 bases lying between them. As DNA, the CDR3 is TGCGCCAGCAGCTTGGCAGGTTCGGGAAACACCATATATTTT. This codes for CASSLAGSGNTIYF.

The CDR3 nucleotides are TGCGCCAGCAGCTTGGAGAATCAGGGGGAAAAACTGTTTTTT. It is translated as CASSLENQGEKLFF. The rearrangement links TRBV5-1 to TRBJ1-4; tentative D call: TRBD1 (6 bases). This CDR3 has 14 amino acids. With 0 bases removed from V and 8 bases from J, the gap between germline ends came to 11 bases. Germline-derived CDR1 and CDR2 are SGHRS and YFSETQ.

V is TRBV19 and J is TRBJ1-3; 11 bases are shared with TRBD1. Germline loops: CDR1 LNHDA, CDR2 SQIVND (reference sequence). This CDR3 region has 16 residues. V lost 6 bases to trimming and J lost 0 bases; unmatched junction nucleotides: 4. The CDR3: CASSRDRGISGNTIYF. The DNA for the CDR3 is TGTGCCAGTAGCAGGGACAGGGGGATCTCTGGAAACACCATATATTTT.

This chain links TRBV10-2 with TRBJ2-2, with 8 positions matching TRBD1. Germline V gene lookup returns CDR1 WSHSY and CDR2 SAAADI. The V segment lost 1 base and the J segment 4 bases; nucleotides outside the gene matches: 2. This CDR3 comprises 15 residues. In nucleotides, the CDR3 is TGCGCCAGCAGTGAGTTGGACAGGGTCACCGGGGAGCTGTTTTTT. The encoded protein is CASSELDRVTGELFF.

This clone has only a few counts. The chain couples TRBV6-7 to TRBJ2-3, with 12 bases lining up with TRBD2. TRBV6-7 is an open reading frame whose function is uncertain. J gave up 2 bases and V 2 bases, and 8 bases lay outside the gene matches. This CDR3 is built from 18 residues. CDR3 region: CASSYPWTSGENTDTQYF. CDR3 coding DNA: TGTGCCAGCAGTTACCCTTGGACTAGCGGGGAGAACACAGATACGCAGTATTTT.

Comment on this clone: At one end the junction does not follow the germline gene, possibly because of a read error. This sequence joins TRBV3-1 (or the pseudogene TRBV3-2) and TRBJ2-1; D gene unclear. CDR1 and CDR2 from the germline V gene are LGHDT and YNNKEL (reference sequence). This CDR3 has 11 residues. The CDR3 reads CASSTYDEQFF. DNA of the CDR3: TGTGCCAGCAGCACCTACGATGAGCAGTTCTTC.

The chain uses TRBV10-3 and TRBJ1-2, with a weak D call TRBD1 (6 bases). Trimming removed 7 bases from V and 8 bases from J, with 17 bases in between. The germline gives CDR1 ENHRY, CDR2 SYGVKD. There are 13 residues in the CDR3. CDR3 in amino acids: CAINSQGPGGYTF. The CDR3 bases are TGTGCCATCAATTCGCAGGGGCCGGGCGGCTACACCTTC.

J is TRBJ2-7 and V is TRBV6-5; D may be TRBD1 (5 bases). V shed 0 bases and J shed 3 bases, with 12 bases lying between them. CDR3 length equals 15 residues. Germline CDR1 is MNHEY and CDR2 is SVGAGI. Here the CDR3 DNA reads TGTGCCAGCAGTTACTCGACAGCGACCGACTACGAGCAGTACTTC. Its protein product is CASSYSTATDYEQYF.

The chain carries TRBV7-2 and TRBJ2-7; 12 nucleotides align to TRBD1. Unmatched junction bases numbered 9, after V lost 4 bases and J lost 5 bases. CDR1 and CDR2 (germline): SGHTA, FQGNSA. The CDR3 has 16 amino acids. The CDR3 DNA follows: TGTGCCAGCAGCTCCACCCGGGACAGGGGGCGGGACGAGCAGTACTTC. Its protein product is CASSSTRDRGRDEQYF.

The rearrangement links TRBV4-1 to TRBJ2-1, with a weak D call TRBD2 (6 bases). V was pared by 3 bases and J by 3 bases, with 12 bases between. The CDR3 consists of 15 residues. CDR1 and CDR2 from the germline V gene are MGHRA and YSYEKL. The CDR3, as DNA: TGCGCCAGCAGCCAGGAGGGGCTCGACTACAATGAGCAGTTCTTC. Translating gives CASSQEGLDYNEQFF.

The chain uses TRBV6-5 and TRBJ1-2; TRBD1 might be the D (6 bases). Trimming shortened V by 5 bases and J by 8 bases, and 12 bases separated the two germline ends. CDR3 size: 12 residues. The germline V gene has CDR1 MNHEY and CDR2 SVGAGI. The CDR3 coding sequence is TGTGCCAGCAGTAAACAGGGTGGAGGCTACACCTTC. Translation gives CASSKQGGGYTF.

The chain has TRBV12-3 or TRBV12-4 and TRBJ2-1; 7 bases line up with TRBD1. The CDR3 extends over 13 amino acids. The J segment lost 6 bases and the V segment lost 3 bases, leaving 2 bases of the junction unmatched. CDR3: CASSLRQGNEQFF. The CDR3 coding sequence is TGTGCCAGCAGTTTGCGACAGGGCAATGAGCAGTTCTTC.

This clone has just one count. The chain is built from TRBV3-1 (or the pseudogene TRBV3-2) and TRBJ2-5, with 11 bases matching TRBD2. The V segment lost 6 bases and the J segment 5 bases; nucleotides outside the gene matches: 5. The CDR3 has 14 amino acids. The germline gives CDR1 LGHDT, CDR2 YNNKEL (reference sequence). CDR3 residues: CASRLAGVLETQYF. The CDR3 DNA reads as TGTGCCAGCAGACTAGCGGGAGTCTTGGAGACCCAGTACTTC.

About this clone: The same CDR3 arises from other DNA sequences in this sample as well. V usage is TRBV27 and J usage is TRBJ2-2; 9 positions match TRBD1. Trimming removed 4 bases from V and 5 bases from J; junction bases left unmatched: 11. Germline CDR1 is MNHEY and CDR2 is SMNVEV (reference sequence). This CDR3 has 17 amino acids. The CDR3 region has the DNA TGTGCCAGCAGTTCGGGACAGGGAGCTTCGAGAACCGGGGAGCTGTTTTTT. Encoded protein: CASSSGQGASRTGELFF.

The V gene is TRBV20-1, the J gene TRBJ1-1; tentatively, D is TRBD1 (6 bases). The CDR3 is 14 amino acids. V was shortened by 3 bases and J by 2 bases, with 13 bases between the two germline ends. Germline lookup yields CDR1 DFQATT and CDR2 SNEGSKA (reference sequence). In DNA form, the CDR3 reads TGCAGTGCTAGTCCCGGGACAAGTAACACTGAAGCTTTCTTT. This codes for CSASPGTSNTEAFF.